This T cell receptor beta chain was recorded in a study of molecular identifiers for immune sequencing clone quantification. Each CDR3 protein gets one entry after TCRdb re-called the PCR reads with MiXCR. Here the sample spans 100,000 or so distinct CDR3 sequences, roughly 34% being singletons. Germline CDR1 and CDR2: LGHDT and YNNKEL (reference sequence). Germline trimming cut 2 bases from V and 4 bases from J; bases unmatched to any gene: 9. CDR3 length: 16 amino acids. This clonotype came up many times. The TCR comes from a human donor in good health. Some libraries in this study had Jurkat cell RNA spiked in. The sequencing input was naive CD8+ T cells from blood, with Jurkat cell RNA spiked in. Subset in this sample: FACS-sorted CD8+CD4-CCR7+CD45RA+ naive T cells. J is TRBJ2-7 and V is TRBV3-1, with 9 positions matching TRBD2. CDR3 DNA: TGTGCCAGCAGCCAACGGGCGGGAGGGCCTAAGTACGAGCAGTACTTC. This codes for CASSQRAGGPKYEQYF.